The rows below give T cell receptor beta chains drawn from one sample of a study of shared clonotypes between healthy human individuals. Clones were read by immunoSEQ multiplex PCR, and TCRdb kept only the in-frame ones, dropping some. The sample holds about 2.1 million clones, about 93% seen once. Sequencing was carried out using naive CD8+ T cells from PBMCs. These receptors were taken from a man aged 18 to 35 in good health. Some clones in this sample may be carry-over from other donors' samples. CDR3s include the opening cysteine and the closing phenylalanine or tryptophan. A D gene is named only where the DNA matches it firmly. Rows give clone size only sometimes, using once, few, many, or a class for an expanded clone.

J,size,D,V,length,DNA,CDR3
TRBJ2-2,.,.,TRBV5-1,14,TGCGCCAGCAGCCCCGACGGACTCACCGGGGAGCTGTTTTTT,CASSPDGLTGELFF
TRBJ1-1,.,.,TRBV6-4,13,TGTGCCAGCAGTCAGGGGTTGGGCACTGAAGCTTTCTTT,CASSQGLGTEAFF
TRBJ2-1,.,.,TRBV5-1,18,TGCGCCAGCAGCTTGGCCCGGGCTAGCGCGAGCTCCTACAATGAGCAGTTCTTC,CASSLARASASSYNEQFF
TRBJ2-1,.,TRBD2,TRBV9,14,TGTGCCAGCAGCGGGACTAGTAGGTCCAATGAGCAGTTCTTC,CASSGTSRSNEQFF
TRBJ1-1,.,.,TRBV25-1,15,TGTGCCAGCAGTGAATCTCGGGCAGGGAGCACTGAAGCTTTCTTT,CASSESRAGSTEAFF
TRBJ2-7,.,TRBD1,TRBV2,13,TGTGCCAGCAGCTCACAGGGGGGATACGAGCAGTACTTC,CASSSQGGYEQYF
TRBJ2-1,.,TRBD2,TRBV4-1,15,TGCGCCAGCAGCCAAATTGGACTAGCATGGAATGAGCAGTTCTTC,CASSQIGLAWNEQFF
TRBJ2-1,.,.,TRBV6-5,15,TGTGCCAGCAGTTACTCGAAAGCAGGTTACAATGAGCAGTTCTTC,CASSYSKAGYNEQFF
TRBJ1-4,.,TRBD1,TRBV28,16,TGTGCCAGCAGCTCCATCTTTGGGACAGAAAATGAAAAACTGTTTTTT,CASSSIFGTENEKLFF
TRBJ2-7,.,TRBD1,TRBV4-3,15,TGCGCCAGCAGCCAAGTCCGGTCAGGGGGATACGAGCAGTACTTC,CASSQVRSGGYEQYF
TRBJ1-1,.,.,TRBV27,12,TGTGCCACCCGGTTCGGGGACACTGAAGCTTTCTTT,CATRFGDTEAFF
TRBJ2-7,once,TRBD2,TRBV7-9,15,TGTGCCAGCAGTTTCGAGACTAGCGGAACCTACGAGCAGTACTTC,CASSFETSGTYEQYF
TRBJ1-5,few,.,TRBV7-7,13,TGTGCCAGCAGCCCGGGACGCAATCAGCCCCAGCATTTT,CASSPGRNQPQHF
TRBJ1-5,.,TRBD1,TRBV10-1,14,TGCGCCAGCAGGAAGGACAGGCGCAATCAGCCCCAGCATTTT,CASRKDRRNQPQHF
TRBJ2-1,.,.,TRBV16,16,TGTGCCAGCAGCCAAGTTCCCCCGGACTCCTACAATGAGCAGTTCTTC,CASSQVPPDSYNEQFF
TRBJ2-5,.,TRBD1,TRBV7-9,15,TGTGCCAGCAGCATGCGACAGGGACGGGAAGAGACCCAGTACTTC,CASSMRQGREETQYF
TRBJ2-7,.,.,TRBV13,14,TGTGCCAGCAGCCCTGGCCCGGGATCCCACGAGCAGTACTTC,CASSPGPGSHEQYF
TRBJ2-7,.,.,TRBV15,13,TGTGCCACCAGCCCTAGGCCGATGGGGGAGCAGTACTTC,CATSPRPMGEQYF
TRBJ2-3,.,TRBD1,TRBV27,17,TGTGCCAGCACCTCCCTCCTGGACAGGGGCAGCACAGATACGCAGTATTTT,CASTSLLDRGSTDTQYF
TRBJ2-5,.,.,TRBV12-5,11,TGTGCTAGTGGTTTAGGAGAGACCCAGTACTTC,CASGLGETQYF
TRBJ1-3,.,.,TRBV7-9,10,TGTGCCAGCAGGGGTGACACCATATATTTT,CASRGDTIYF
TRBJ2-3,.,.,TRBV19,14,TGTGCCAGTAGTATAGAGGCAGGGGGGAATACGCAGTATTTT,CASSIEAGGNTQYF
TRBJ2-7,.,TRBD1,TRBV28,17,TGTGCCAGCAGTTTTTCGGTAATCGTCCAGACAGGGTACGAGCAGTACTTC,CASSFSVIVQTGYEQYF
TRBJ1-1,.,TRBD1,TRBV6-1,15,TGTGCCAGCAGTGAAGGCACAGGGGTTGAGTTGTGGGCTTTCTTT,CASSEGTGVELWAFF
TRBJ2-3,.,.,TRBV19,15,TGTGCCAGTAGTATTAGAGACTCGTCCACAGATACGCAGTATTTT,CASSIRDSSTDTQYF
TRBJ2-7,.,.,TRBV4-1,14,TGCGCCAGCAGCCAAGATTGGGGAGACTACGAGCAGTACTTC,CASSQDWGDYEQYF
TRBJ1-4,once,.,TRBV25-1,12,TGTGCCAGTAGGGGGGGTAATGAAAAACTGTTTTTT,CASRGGNEKLFF
TRBJ2-1,once,TRBD2,TRBV6-1,15,TGTGCCAGCAGTGAGGGACTAGGGTACTACAATGAGCAGTTCTTC,CASSEGLGYYNEQFF
TRBJ2-7,.,TRBD1,TRBV4-3,17,TGCGCCAGCAGCCAATTTTTACAGGGGGCCGTCTCCTACGAGCAGTACTTC,CASSQFLQGAVSYEQYF
TRBJ2-7,.,TRBD1,TRBV7-9,13,TGTGCCAGCAACCGCGGGACAGGCAACGAGCAGTACTTC,CASNRGTGNEQYF
TRBJ2-1,few,.,TRBV12-5,13,TGTGCTAGTGGTTTGGTAGCAGGGGATGAGCAGTTCTTC,CASGLVAGDEQFF
TRBJ2-3,.,.,TRBV28,13,TGTGCCAGCAGCCTAAAACTAGTCGTCACGCAGTATTTT,CASSLKLVVTQYF
TRBJ1-1,.,TRBD1,TRBV9,14,TGTGCCAGCAGCGCTTACAGGGGAGGGACTGAAGCTTTCTTT,CASSAYRGGTEAFF
TRBJ1-1,.,.,TRBV25-1,14,TGTGCCAGCAGTGAGACACAGTTGAACACTGAAGCTTTCTTT,CASSETQLNTEAFF
TRBJ2-2,.,TRBD1,TRBV27,16,TGTGCCAGCAGACATACAGGGGGCGCATTACATGGGGAGCTGTTTTTT,CASRHTGGALHGELFF
TRBJ2-1,once,.,TRBV5-1,15,TGCGCCAGCAGCTTTATGAGCGGACCCTACAATGAGCAGTTCTTC,CASSFMSGPYNEQFF
TRBJ2-7,.,.,TRBV28,14,TGTGCCAGCAGTCACAACGTCAACTCCTACGAGCAGTACTTC,CASSHNVNSYEQYF
TRBJ2-7,.,.,TRBV7-9,14,TGTGCCAGCAGCTTTTGGGGGCCCCCCTACGAGCAGTACTTC,CASSFWGPPYEQYF
TRBJ2-7,.,.,TRBV27,13,TGTGCCAGCAGTCTCCGACAATCCTACGAGCAGTACTTC,CASSLRQSYEQYF
TRBJ2-1,.,.,TRBV30,13,TGTGCCTGGAGTGTAGGCTACCACAATGAGCAGTTCTTC,CAWSVGYHNEQFF
TRBJ2-7,.,.,TRBV27,13,TGTGCCAGCAGTTTATATCCTATCCACGAGCAGTACTTC,CASSLYPIHEQYF
TRBJ2-7,.,.,TRBV7-9,14,TGTGCCAGCAGCCCTACTATGGGGGCTGGCGAGCAGTACTTC,CASSPTMGAGEQYF
TRBJ2-3,.,TRBD2,TRBV27,15,TGTGCCAGCAGTCTACTAGCGGGAGCGGAAGATACGCAGTATTTT,CASSLLAGAEDTQYF
TRBJ2-7,.,.,TRBV5-4,12,TGTGCCAGCAGTCCGGCGGGGTACGAGCAGTACTTC,CASSPAGYEQYF
TRBJ1-2,.,TRBD1,TRBV9,14,TGTGCCAGCAGCGGGACCGGGACAGTCTATGGCTACACCTTC,CASSGTGTVYGYTF
TRBJ2-3,.,TRBD1,TRBV2,15,TGTGCCAGCAGGGCGGACAGGCTTAGCACAGATACGCAGTATTTT,CASRADRLSTDTQYF
TRBJ2-3,.,.,TRBV9,14,TGTGCCAGCAGTCGAAGCGGGAGCACAGATACGCAGTATTTT,CASSRSGSTDTQYF
TRBJ1-2,few,.,TRBV27,15,TGTGCCAGCAGTCGTTCTCAGGACAGTTTCTATGGCTACACCTTC,CASSRSQDSFYGYTF
TRBJ2-1,.,TRBD2,TRBV7-8,16,TGTGCCAGCAGCTTACTAGCGGGGGACGCGACCAATGAGCAGTTCTTC,CASSLLAGDATNEQFF
TRBJ1-3,.,TRBD1,TRBV2,18,TGTGCCAGCTATTGGGACAGGGGTAAAGGTCTCTCTGGAAACACCATATATTTT,CASYWDRGKGLSGNTIYF
TRBJ2-1,once,TRBD2,TRBV27,15,TGTGCCAGCAGTTCATTAGCGGGAGTTGTCGATGAGCAGTTCTTC,CASSSLAGVVDEQFF
TRBJ2-1,.,.,TRBV4-1,16,TGCGCCAGCAGCCAAGGGACTACCATTAAGTTTAATGAGCAGTTCTTC,CASSQGTTIKFNEQFF